This T cell receptor beta chain was captured by sequencing in a study of T cell repertoires in ileal Crohn's disease. Study-wide context: Median disease duration was roughly 8.4 years; 35% smoked at surgery. Whole-study results and caveats: Compared with CD4 T cells, sorted CD8 cells carried more expanded clones. Clonality above 26.8% at surgery always came with endoscopic recurrence.

This clone was seen more than once but under ten times. Antigen specificity is unknown. Specified time point: neoterminal ileum biopsy at postoperative endoscopy, about 6 months after surgery. Clones were sequenced by immunoSEQ multiplex PCR, and TCRdb holds only the in-frame ones, with some missing. The table lists about 12,000 clones, 75% to 85% of them singletons. Unmatched junction bases numbered 9, after V lost 4 bases and J lost 1 base. Germline assignment: CDR1 SGDLS and CDR2 YYNGEE. The CDR3 is 18 amino acids. The chain is built from TRBV9 and TRBJ2-3; 13 bases line up with TRBD2. The sequence was collected from an adult with Crohn's disease. What was sequenced was ileal tissue. The CDR3 loop is CASSYTSGRASGTDTQYF. In nucleotides, the CDR3 is TGTGCCAGCAGCTACACTAGCGGGAGGGCCTCAGGCACAGATACGCAGTATTTT.